The sequence of this T cell receptor beta chain was determined in a study of radiotherapy plus CTLA-4 blockade in lung cancer. This table comes from immunoSEQ multiplex PCR, and its TCRdb copy is limited to in-frame clones, with some not included. The data show 30,000 to 45,000 clones, 70% to 85% seen once. The material sequenced was peripheral blood, taken from a patient treated with radiotherapy plus ipilimumab. The receptor's source is a human donor with non-small cell lung cancer who had stable disease on radiotherapy plus ipilimumab.

The chain's CDR3 is CASSSRLGTMNTEAFF. In DNA, the CDR3 is TGTGCCAGCAGTTCGAGACTGGGAACCATGAACACTGAAGCTTTCTTT. The rearrangement uses TRBV27 and TRBJ1-1; D remains unclear. The CDR3 is made up of 16 amino acids. CDR1 and CDR2 from the germline V gene are MNHEY and SMNVEV (reference sequence). V was cut by 4 bases and J by 0 bases, with 15 bases left in between.